The following is a TCR beta chain sequence with its context. As yet, its antigen is unknown. The sample comes from a study of blood T cells in healthy people across ages. A J-beta primer mix and a sample-barcoded 5' primer were used in a second PCR of about 7 to 11 cycles. Paired-end reads containing CDR3 totaled no fewer than 3 million for each sample. In TCRdb, the 5' RACE reads were re-called with MiXCR into one record per CDR3 protein. The table shows 750,000 to 950,000 distinct CDR3 sequences, with more than 25% occurring only once. Whole-study results and caveats: The CMV status of each donor remained undetermined, and this could have confounded shifts in expanded clonotypes. The study found more naive CD4+ cells and higher diversity in long-lived than aged donors. Estimates of diversity drawn from one million T cells were considered underestimates.

Germline V gene data show CDR1 as DFQATT and CDR2 as SNEGSKA (reference sequence). V lost 5 bases, J lost 0 bases, and 10 bases lay in between. The CDR3 has 13 residues. The data also belong to a second study, concerning T cells of mothers and their children.

The sample was blood. V usage is TRBV20-1 and J usage is TRBJ2-5; D is unclear. This sequence originates from a boy between 10 and 17 years old in good health. The CDR3 here is CSAQASHQETQYF. The CDR3 DNA sequence: TGCAGTGCTCAGGCGTCTCACCAAGAGACCCAGTACTTC.